A single sample gave rise to the 10 T cell receptor beta chains below, sequenced in a study of T cell responses to AZD1222 COVID-19 vaccine. Repertoires were generated with immunoSEQ multiplex PCR, while TCRdb's copy carries only in-frame clones and drops some. The sample holds approximately 190,000 clones, roughly 92% seen once. The starting material was peripheral blood, obtained 28 days after the second AZD1222 dose. The receptors derive from an adult who received the AZD1222 COVID-19 vaccine.

The chain joins TRBV2 to TRBJ1-2; 9 bases agree with TRBD1. With 6 bases clipped from V and 3 bases from J, the junction kept 5 bases outside the gene matches. Germline assignment: CDR1 SNHLY and CDR2 FYNNEI. CDR3 length: 14 amino acids. The CDR3 DNA follows: TGTGCCAGCAGCGACGGACAGGGGTACTATGGCTACACCTTC. Protein: CASSDGQGYYGYTF. Complete variable domain (other parts from reference TRBV2 and TRBJ1-2): EPEVTQTPSHQVTQMGQEVILRCVPISNHLYFYWYRQILGQKVEFLVSFYNNEISEKSEIFDDQFSVERPDGSNFTLKIRSTKLEDSAMYFCASSDGQGYYGYTFGSGTRLTVV.

The chain recombines TRBV5-6 with TRBJ1-1, with D hard to call. Trimming shortened V by 2 bases and J by 1 base, and 9 bases separated the two germline ends. Germline loops: CDR1 SGHDT, CDR2 YYEEEE. The CDR3 is 14 residues long. As DNA, the CDR3 is TGTGCCAGCAGCTTCCGCGGCGAGAACACTGAAGCTTTCTTT. Protein sequence: CASSFRGENTEAFF.

This chain links TRBV6-1 with TRBJ1-5; D gene uncertain. The CDR3 loop spans 13 amino acids. Germline CDR1 and CDR2: MNHNS and SASEGT. V lost 1 base and J 11 bases, leaving 12 bases between the germline ends. The CDR3 is CASSEGGLWSQHF. The CDR3 DNA sequence: TGTGCCAGCAGTGAAGGGGGTTTATGGTCCCAGCATTTT.

The chain uses TRBV3-1 (or the pseudogene TRBV3-2) and TRBJ1-1; no clear D. Per the germline V gene, CDR1 is LGHDT and CDR2 is YNNKEL (reference sequence). V was clipped by 2 bases and J by 2 bases, with 15 bases between them. The CDR3 covers 16 residues. CDR3 in amino acids: CASSQRSVNLNTEAFF. CDR3 DNA sequence: TGTGCCAGCAGCCAAAGATCCGTGAACCTCAACACTGAAGCTTTCTTT.

This chain joins TRBV27 and TRBJ1-4; 8 bases line up with TRBD1. The CDR3 covers 20 residues. The germline V gene has CDR1 MNHEY and CDR2 SMNVEV (reference sequence). Trimming cost V 1 base and J 0 bases; bases outside gene matches: 13. CDR3 sequence reads: CASSLYRIRTGRATNEKLFF. DNA for the CDR3: TGTGCCAGCAGTTTATACCGTATAAGGACAGGGCGTGCAACTAATGAAAAACTGTTTTTT.

The gene calls are TRBV2 and TRBJ2-5, with D hard to call. The CDR3 extends over 11 amino acids. The V gene's germline CDR1 is SNHLY and CDR2 FYNNEI. V gave up 3 bases and J gave up 5 bases, with 4 bases separating them. The CDR3 sequence is CASSERETQYF. In DNA, the CDR3 is TGTGCCAGCAGTGAGAGGGAGACCCAGTACTTC.

The gene calls are TRBV11-2 and TRBJ1-5; D remains unclear. Trimming shortened V by 5 bases and J by 2 bases, and 13 bases separated the two germline ends. The CDR3 spans 15 residues. The germline CDR1 and CDR2 sequences are SGHAT and FQNNGV. The DNA of the CDR3 is TGTGCCAGCAGCAACGGACGTAGGGGCAATCAGCCCCAGCATTTT. This translates into CASSNGRRGNQPQHF.

The rearrangement links TRBV4-1 to TRBJ1-3; no reliable D call. V was clipped by 4 bases and J by 3 bases, with 10 bases between them. The CDR3 spans 14 residues. Germline V CDR1 and CDR2: MGHRA, YSYEKL. CDR3: CASSRGSYGNTIYF. The CDR3 bases are TGCGCCAGCAGCCGGGGATCGTATGGAAACACCATATATTTT.

The chain recombines TRBV28 with TRBJ1-2, with D maybe TRBD1 (5 bases). V gave up 3 bases and J gave up 4 bases, with 15 bases separating them. The CDR3 is 15 residues long. Germline CDR1 MDHEN, CDR2 SYDVKM. The CDR3 is CASSFGAGRAYGYTF. DNA of the CDR3: TGTGCCAGCAGTTTTGGAGCAGGGAGAGCCTATGGCTACACCTTC.

This chain connects TRBV28 to TRBJ1-2, with a tentative D call TRBD1 (5 bases). In germline, CDR1 is MDHEN, CDR2 SYDVKM. Trimming pared 6 bases from V and 3 bases from J, leaving 8 bases between. The length of the CDR3 is 12 residues. The CDR3 DNA is TGTGCCAGCAGCCAGGGTTACTATGGCTACACCTTC. Its protein is CASSQGYYGYTF.